This T cell receptor beta chain was sequenced for a study of control samples from healthy donors and cancer patients. This clone has only one observation. Per germline, CDR1 MRHNA and CDR2 SNTAGT. With 4 bases clipped from V and 8 bases from J, the junction kept 1 base outside the gene matches. This CDR3 has 12 amino acids. Only in-frame clones appear in the TCRdb table, and some are missing; sequencing was by immunoSEQ multiplex PCR. Of roughly 100,000 clones in the sample, roughly 91% were seen once. V is TRBV6-4 and J is TRBJ2-3; TRBD2 matches 9 bases. The TCR sequence derives from a man aged 55 to 70 with lung cancer. The sequencing sample was made of PBMCs. DNA of the CDR3: TGTGCCAGCAGTGGTAGCGGGGGTACGCAGTATTTT. The encoded protein is CASSGSGGTQYF.